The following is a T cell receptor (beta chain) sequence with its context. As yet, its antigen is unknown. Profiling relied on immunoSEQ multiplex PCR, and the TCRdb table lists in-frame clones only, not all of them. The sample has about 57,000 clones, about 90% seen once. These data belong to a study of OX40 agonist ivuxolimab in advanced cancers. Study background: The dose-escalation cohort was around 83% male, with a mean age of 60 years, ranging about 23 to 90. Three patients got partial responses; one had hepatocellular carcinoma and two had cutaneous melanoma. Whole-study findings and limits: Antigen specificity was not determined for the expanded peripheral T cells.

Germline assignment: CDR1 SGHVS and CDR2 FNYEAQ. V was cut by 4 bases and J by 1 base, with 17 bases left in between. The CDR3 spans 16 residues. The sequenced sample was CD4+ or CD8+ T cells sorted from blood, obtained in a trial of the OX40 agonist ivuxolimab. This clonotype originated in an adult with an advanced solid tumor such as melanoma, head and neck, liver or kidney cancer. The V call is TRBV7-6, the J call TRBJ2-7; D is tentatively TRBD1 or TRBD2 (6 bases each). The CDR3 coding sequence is TGTGCCAGCAGCTCCGAGGGGGGTACCCTGTCCTACGAGCAGTACTTC. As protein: CASSSEGGTLSYEQYF.